The text below deals with one T cell receptor beta chain. This CDR3 comprises 15 residues. Germline loops: CDR1 LGHNA, CDR2 YSLEER. V was shortened by 3 bases and J by 6 bases, with 17 bases between the two germline ends. The sample belongs to a study of blood T cell repertoires in COVID-19. Only in-frame clones appear in the TCRdb table, and some are missing; sequencing was by immunoSEQ multiplex PCR. This repertoire shows about 300,000 clones, more than 70% found once; its top ten account for 1.5% to 2%. Sequenced material: peripheral blood. The origin of this receptor is a woman aged 25-40 years with COVID-19, enrolled during active disease. The rearrangement links TRBV4-3 to TRBJ1-2, with a tentative D call TRBD1 (5 bases). The CDR3 spells CASSHSGGSSDGYTF. CDR3 DNA sequence: TGCGCCAGCAGCCACTCCGGGGGAAGTTCTGATGGCTACACCTTC.